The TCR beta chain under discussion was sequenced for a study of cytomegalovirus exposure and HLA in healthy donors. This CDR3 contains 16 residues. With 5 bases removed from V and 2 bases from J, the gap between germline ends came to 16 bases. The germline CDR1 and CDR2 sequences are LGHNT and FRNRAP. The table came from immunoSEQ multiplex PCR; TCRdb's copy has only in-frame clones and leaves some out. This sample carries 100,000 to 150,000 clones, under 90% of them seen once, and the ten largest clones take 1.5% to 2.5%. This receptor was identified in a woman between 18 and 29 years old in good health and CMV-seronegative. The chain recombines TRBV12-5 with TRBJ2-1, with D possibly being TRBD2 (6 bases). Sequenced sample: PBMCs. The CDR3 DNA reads TGTGCTAGTGGTCTCGCGCAGGGCGGGGCCTACAATGAGCAGTTCTTC. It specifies CASGLAQGGAYNEQFF.